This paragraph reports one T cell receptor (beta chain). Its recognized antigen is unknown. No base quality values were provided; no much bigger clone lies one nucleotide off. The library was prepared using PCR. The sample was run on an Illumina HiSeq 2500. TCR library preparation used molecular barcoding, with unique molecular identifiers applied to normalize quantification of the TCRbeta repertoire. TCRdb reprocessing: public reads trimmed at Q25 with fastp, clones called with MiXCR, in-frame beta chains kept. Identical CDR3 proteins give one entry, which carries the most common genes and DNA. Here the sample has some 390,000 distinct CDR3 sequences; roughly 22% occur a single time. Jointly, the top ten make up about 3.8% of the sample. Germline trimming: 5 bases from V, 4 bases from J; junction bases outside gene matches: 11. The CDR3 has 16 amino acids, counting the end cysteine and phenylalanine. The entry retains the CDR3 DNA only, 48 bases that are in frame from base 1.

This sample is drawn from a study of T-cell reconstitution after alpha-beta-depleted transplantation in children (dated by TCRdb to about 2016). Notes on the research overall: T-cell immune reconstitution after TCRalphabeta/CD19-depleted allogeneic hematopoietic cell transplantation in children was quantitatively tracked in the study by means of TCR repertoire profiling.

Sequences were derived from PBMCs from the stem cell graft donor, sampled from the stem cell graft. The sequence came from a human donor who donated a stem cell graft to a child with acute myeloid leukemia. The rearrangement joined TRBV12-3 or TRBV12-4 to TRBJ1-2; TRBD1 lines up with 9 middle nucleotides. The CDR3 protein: CASSAKGQGPLYGYTF. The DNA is TGTGCCAGCAGTGCCAAGGGACAGGGTCCCCTCTATGGCTACACCTTC.